This entry describes one TCR beta chain. This sample is drawn from a study of T cell responses to AZD1222 COVID-19 vaccine. Data came from immunoSEQ multiplex PCR; TCRdb stores just in-frame clones and leaves some out. Altogether about 160,000 clones are present, less than 95% being singletons, with the ten largest covering about 1.6%. The sample in question was peripheral blood, obtained on day 0 of AZD1222 vaccination. The TCR was taken from an adult in good health.

The CDR3 bases are TGTGCCAGCAGCTTGGTAGGGCGAACCTACGAGCAGTACTTC. This gives the protein CASSLVGRTYEQYF. The V call is TRBV5-6, the J call TRBJ2-7; D remains unclear. Trimming took 0 bases from V and 2 from J, leaving 9 bases between them. The CDR3 runs to 14 residues. CDR1 and CDR2 (germline): SGHDT, YYEEEE.